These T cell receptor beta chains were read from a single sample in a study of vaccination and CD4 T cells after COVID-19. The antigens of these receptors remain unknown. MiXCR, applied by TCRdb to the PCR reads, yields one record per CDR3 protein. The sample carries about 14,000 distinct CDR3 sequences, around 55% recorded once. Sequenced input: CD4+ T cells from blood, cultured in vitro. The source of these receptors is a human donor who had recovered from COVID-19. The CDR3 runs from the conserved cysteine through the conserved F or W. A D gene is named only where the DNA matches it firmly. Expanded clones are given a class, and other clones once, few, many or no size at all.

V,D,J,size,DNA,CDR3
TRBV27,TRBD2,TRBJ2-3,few,TGTGCCAGCAGTTTAGACCGGACTAGCGGAAGCACAGATACGCAGTATTTT,CASSLDRTSGSTDTQYF
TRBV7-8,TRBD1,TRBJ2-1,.,TGTGCCAGCAGCCCCTCGTTTGCAGGACAGGGCTCCTACAATGAGCAGTTCTTC,CASSPSFAGQGSYNEQFF
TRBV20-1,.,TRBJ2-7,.,TGCAGTGCTAGAGATCGGGGCTACGAGCAGTACTTC,CSARDRGYEQYF
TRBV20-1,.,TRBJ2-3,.,TGCAGTGCTAGACTTGGCATTCATCTTGATACGCAGTATTTT,CSARLGIHLDTQYF
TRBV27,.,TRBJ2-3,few,TGTGCCAGCAGTCCCGGGGGGCCTAGCACAGATACGCAGTATTTT,CASSPGGPSTDTQYF
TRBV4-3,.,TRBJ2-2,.,TGCGCCAGCAGCCACACTAGAAATTACGGGGAGCTGTTTTTT,CASSHTRNYGELFF
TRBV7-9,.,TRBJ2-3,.,TGTGCCAGCAGCTTATCTGGAAACACAGATACGCAGTATTTT,CASSLSGNTDTQYF
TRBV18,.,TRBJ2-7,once,TGTGCCAGCTCACCACTAGCTCTAAAGGGGTATGAGCAGTACTTC,CASSPLALKGYEQYF
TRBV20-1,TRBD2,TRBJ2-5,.,TGCAGTGCTAGGGTTTATAGCGGGAGGGCCTTAGAGACCCAGTACTTC,CSARVYSGRALETQYF
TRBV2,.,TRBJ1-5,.,TGTGCCAGCAGTGAGGAGAGTTCCAATCAGCCCCAGCATTTT,CASSEESSNQPQHF
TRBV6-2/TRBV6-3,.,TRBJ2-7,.,TGTGCCAGCAGCCCCCTCCGGGGAACCAAAACCTACGAGCAGTACTTC,CASSPLRGTKTYEQYF
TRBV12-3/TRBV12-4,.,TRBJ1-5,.,TGTGCCAGCAGTTATAGCAATCAGCCCCAGCATTTT,CASSYSNQPQHF
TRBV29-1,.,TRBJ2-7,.,TGCAGCGTACTATTATTGTCCCGGGACTGGCGCGAATACGAGCAGTACTTC,CSVLLLSRDWREYEQYF
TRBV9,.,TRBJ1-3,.,TGTGCCAGCAGCAGGGGGAACACCATATATTTT,CASSRGNTIYF
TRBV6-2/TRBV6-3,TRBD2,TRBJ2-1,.,TGTGCCAGCAGTTACACGAAACTAGCGGGAGTAAGAAATGAGCAGTTCTTC,CASSYTKLAGVRNEQFF
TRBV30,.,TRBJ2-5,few,TGTGCCTGGAGGTTACAAGAGACCCAGTACTTC,CAWRLQETQYF
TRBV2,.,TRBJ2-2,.,.,CASRALRAGELFF
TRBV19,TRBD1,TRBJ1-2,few,TGTGCCAGTAGTATCTCGGACAGGGAGGGTTATGGCTACACCTTC,CASSISDREGYGYTF
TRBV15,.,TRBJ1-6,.,TGTGCCACCAGCAGTCGCAGGGGTGACAATTCACCCCTCCACTTT,CATSSRRGDNSPLHF
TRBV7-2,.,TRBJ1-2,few,TGTGCCAGCAGCTTAGCGAAACAGGGAATAGGCGGCTACACCTTC,CASSLAKQGIGGYTF
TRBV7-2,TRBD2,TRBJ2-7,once,TGTGCCAGCAGCTTAGTCCCCCTAGCGGGAAGCTACGAGCAGTACTTC,CASSLVPLAGSYEQYF
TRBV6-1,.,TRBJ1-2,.,TGTGCCAGCAGGGACCCGGGGGTTTATGGCTACACCTTC,CASRDPGVYGYTF
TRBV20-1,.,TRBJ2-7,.,TGCAGTGCTAGAGGCTCAGGGGAGTACGAGCAGTACTTC,CSARGSGEYEQYF
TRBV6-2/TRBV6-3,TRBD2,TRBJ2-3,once,TGTGCCAGCAGTTACCCAGCTAGCGGGAGAACCACAGATACGCAGTATTTT,CASSYPASGRTTDTQYF
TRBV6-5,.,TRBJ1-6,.,TGTGCCAGCAGTTACTCGAGGGATAGTAGTTCACCCCTCCACTTT,CASSYSRDSSSPLHF
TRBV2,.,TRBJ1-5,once,TGTGCCAGCAGTATTGAACTGGGCGGATTTCGGGTCAATCAGCCCCAGCATTTT,CASSIELGGFRVNQPQHF
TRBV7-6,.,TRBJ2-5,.,TGTGCCAGCAGCTTAGGGACAGTCCAAGAGACCCAGTACTTC,CASSLGTVQETQYF
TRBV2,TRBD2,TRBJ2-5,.,TGTGCCAGCAATATTGGGGGAGGGCCGGAGACCCAGTACTTC,CASNIGGGPETQYF
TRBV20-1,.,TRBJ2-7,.,TGCAGTGCTGGAGGAATAGCCGAAACCTACGAGCAGTACTTC,CSAGGIAETYEQYF
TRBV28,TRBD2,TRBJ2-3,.,TGTGCCAGCAGCGTACTAGCGGACCGCACAGATACGCAGTATTTT,CASSVLADRTDTQYF
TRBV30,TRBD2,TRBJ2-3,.,TGTGCCTGGACCCCGGGACTAGGGGCCTCCCGCCCAGATACGCAGTATTTT,CAWTPGLGASRPDTQYF
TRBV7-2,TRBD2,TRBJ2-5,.,TGTGCCAGCAGCTTAGGGGCGCTAGCGGGAGTTATAGGGCTCCAAGAGACCCAGTACTTC,CASSLGALAGVIGLQETQYF
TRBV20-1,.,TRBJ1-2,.,TGCAGTGCTAGAGATTTTTCATTACGTTCGTATGGCTACACCTTC,CSARDFSLRSYGYTF